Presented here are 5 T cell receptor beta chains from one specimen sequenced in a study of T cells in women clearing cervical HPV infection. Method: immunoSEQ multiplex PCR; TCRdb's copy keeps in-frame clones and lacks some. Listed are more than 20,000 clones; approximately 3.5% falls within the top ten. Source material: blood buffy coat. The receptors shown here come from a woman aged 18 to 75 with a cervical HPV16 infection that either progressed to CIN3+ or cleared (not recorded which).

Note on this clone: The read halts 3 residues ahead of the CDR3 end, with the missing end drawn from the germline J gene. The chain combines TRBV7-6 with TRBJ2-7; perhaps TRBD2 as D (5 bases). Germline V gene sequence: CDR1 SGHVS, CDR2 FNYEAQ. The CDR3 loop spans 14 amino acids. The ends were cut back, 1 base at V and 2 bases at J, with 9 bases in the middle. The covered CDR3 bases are TGTGCCAGCAGCTTAGGGACTGTCACCTACGAG. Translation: CASSLGTVTYE. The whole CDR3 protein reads CASSLGTVTYEQYF.

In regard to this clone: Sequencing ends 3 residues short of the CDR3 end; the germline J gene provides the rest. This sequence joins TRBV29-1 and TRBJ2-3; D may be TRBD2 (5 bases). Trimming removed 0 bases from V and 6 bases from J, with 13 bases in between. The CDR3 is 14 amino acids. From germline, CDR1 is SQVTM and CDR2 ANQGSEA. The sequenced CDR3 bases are TGCAGCGTTGAAGATCGTAGGCCGGGGGATACG. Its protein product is CSVEDRRPGDT. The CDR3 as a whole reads CSVEDRRPGDTQYF.

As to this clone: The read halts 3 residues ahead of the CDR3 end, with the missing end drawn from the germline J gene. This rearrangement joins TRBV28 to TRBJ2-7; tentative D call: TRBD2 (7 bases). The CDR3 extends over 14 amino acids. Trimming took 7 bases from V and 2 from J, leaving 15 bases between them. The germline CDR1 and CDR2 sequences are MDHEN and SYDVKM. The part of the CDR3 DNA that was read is TGTGCCAGCAAGTCCCCGGGGGGCACCTACGAG. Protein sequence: CASKSPGGTYE. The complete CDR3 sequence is CASKSPGGTYEQYF.

This CDR3 reads CAISSGSGDTQYF. CDR3 DNA, as far as it was read: TGTGCCATCAGTAGCGGGAGTGGAGATACG. The V call is TRBV10-3, the J call TRBJ2-3, with 8 nucleotides matching TRBD2. The read is 3 residues too short to cover the CDR3 end, so that end is filled in from the germline J gene. Germline V gene sequence: CDR1 ENHRY, CDR2 SYGVKD. The CDR3 runs to 13 residues. The trim removed 5 bases at V and 5 bases at J, leaving 3 bases unmatched.

Partial CDR3 DNA: TGTGCCAGCAGCTTTCGGGGGTTCGAG. Amino acid sequence: CASSFRGFE. The whole CDR3 is CASSFRGFEQYF. The rearrangement uses TRBV5-8 and TRBJ2-7; the D gene is possibly TRBD2 (6 bases). The read comes to an end 3 residues before the CDR3 does, leaving the germline J gene to fill in the end. CDR1 is SGHTS and CDR2 is YDEGEE in the germline V gene. The CDR3 length is 12 residues. V was clipped by 2 bases and J by 6 bases, with 9 bases between them.